This TCR beta chain was found in a study of Ad26.COV2.S vaccination and SARS-CoV-2 variants. About the research overall: Intramuscularly, Ad26.COV2.S was given either once or twice, 56 days apart.

Looked up from germline, CDR1 is MDHEN and CDR2 is SYDVKM. Trimming cost V 3 bases and J 9 bases, with 15 bases left between them. The CDR3 covers 15 residues. Concerning this clone itself: The antigen remains undetermined.

Overall study findings and caveats: Assessments of TCR breadth and depth may have underestimated the total T cell responses. People who got the vaccine or the placebo had similar non-spike TCR breadth.

Treatment described: around 19 received Ad26.COV2.S at low or high dose, single or two shots; about 5 received placebo; per-sample allocation not given. All samples were drawn on day 63, counting from the first vaccine or placebo injection. The vaccine delivered Wuhan-strain SARS-CoV-2 spike through an Ad26 vector. TCRdb's copy holds only in-frame clones and misses some; the assay was immunoSEQ multiplex PCR. Here the sample spans over 400,000 clones, less than 95% being singletons. The V and J genes are TRBV28 and TRBJ1-6; D remains unclear. This sample comprised peripheral blood, obtained in a trial of Ad26.COV2.S vaccine versus placebo. The receptor was isolated from a person between 18 and 65 years old who received the Ad26.COV2.S COVID-19 vaccine or a placebo. CDR3 DNA sequence: TGTGCCAGCAGTTTTGGTTCCTCTCGGGCTTCACCCCTCCACTTT. Its translation is CASSFGSSRASPLHF.